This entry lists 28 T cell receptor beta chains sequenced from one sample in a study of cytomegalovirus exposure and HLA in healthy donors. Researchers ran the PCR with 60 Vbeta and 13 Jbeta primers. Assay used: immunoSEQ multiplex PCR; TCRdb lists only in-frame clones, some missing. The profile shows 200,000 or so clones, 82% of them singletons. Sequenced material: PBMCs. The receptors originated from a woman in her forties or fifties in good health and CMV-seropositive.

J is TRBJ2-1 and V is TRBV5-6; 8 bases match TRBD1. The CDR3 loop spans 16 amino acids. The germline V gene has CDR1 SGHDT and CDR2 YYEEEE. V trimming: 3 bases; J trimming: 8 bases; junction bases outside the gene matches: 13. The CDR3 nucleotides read TGTGCCAGCAGCTCGGACACCGGGACAGGTTGGGATGAGCAGTTCTTC. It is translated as CASSSDTGTGWDEQFF.

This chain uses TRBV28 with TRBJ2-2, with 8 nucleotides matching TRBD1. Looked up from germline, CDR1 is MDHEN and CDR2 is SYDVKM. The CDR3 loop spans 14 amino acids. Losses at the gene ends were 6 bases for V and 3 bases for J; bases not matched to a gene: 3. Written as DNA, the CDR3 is TGTGCCAGCAGCAAACAGGGGGACACCGGGGAGCTGTTTTTT. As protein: CASSKQGDTGELFF.

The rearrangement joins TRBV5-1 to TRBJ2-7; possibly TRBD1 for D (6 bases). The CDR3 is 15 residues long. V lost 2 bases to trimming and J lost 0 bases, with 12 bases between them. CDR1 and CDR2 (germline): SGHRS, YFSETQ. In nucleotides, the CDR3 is TGCGCCAGCAGCTTAGGGGGACGGGGCTCCTACGAGCAGTACTTC. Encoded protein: CASSLGGRGSYEQYF.

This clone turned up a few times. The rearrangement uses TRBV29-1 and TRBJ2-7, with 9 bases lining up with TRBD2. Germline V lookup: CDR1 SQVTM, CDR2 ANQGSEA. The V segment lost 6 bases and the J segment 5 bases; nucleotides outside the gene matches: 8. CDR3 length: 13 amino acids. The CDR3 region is CSVMTSGGHEQYF. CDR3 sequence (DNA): TGCAGCGTCATGACTAGCGGAGGGCACGAGCAGTACTTC.

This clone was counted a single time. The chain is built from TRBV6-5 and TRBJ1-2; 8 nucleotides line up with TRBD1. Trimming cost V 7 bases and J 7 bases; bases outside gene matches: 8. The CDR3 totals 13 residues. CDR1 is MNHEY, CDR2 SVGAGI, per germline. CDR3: CASTRTGQGGYTF. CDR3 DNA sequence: TGTGCCAGCACCCGGACAGGGCAAGGTGGCTACACCTTC.

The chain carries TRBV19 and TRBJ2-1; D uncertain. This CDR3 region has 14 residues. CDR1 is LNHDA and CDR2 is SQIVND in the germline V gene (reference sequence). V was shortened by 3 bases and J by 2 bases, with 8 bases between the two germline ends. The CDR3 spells CASSIEAAYNEQFF. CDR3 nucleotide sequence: TGTGCCAGTAGTATCGAGGCAGCCTACAATGAGCAGTTCTTC.

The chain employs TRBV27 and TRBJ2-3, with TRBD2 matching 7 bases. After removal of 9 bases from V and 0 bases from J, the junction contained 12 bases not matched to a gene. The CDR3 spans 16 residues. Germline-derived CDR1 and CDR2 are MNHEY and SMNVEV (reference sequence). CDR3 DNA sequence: TGTGCCAGTCGGGATTTAGCGGGTGGGAGCACAGATACGCAGTATTTT. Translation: CASRDLAGGSTDTQYF.

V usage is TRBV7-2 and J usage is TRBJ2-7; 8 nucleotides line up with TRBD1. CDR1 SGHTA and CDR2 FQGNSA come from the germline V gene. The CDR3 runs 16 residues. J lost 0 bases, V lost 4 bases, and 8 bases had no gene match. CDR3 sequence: CASSYRTGSGSYEQYF. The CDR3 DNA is TGTGCCAGCAGCTACAGGACAGGGTCGGGCTCCTACGAGCAGTACTTC.

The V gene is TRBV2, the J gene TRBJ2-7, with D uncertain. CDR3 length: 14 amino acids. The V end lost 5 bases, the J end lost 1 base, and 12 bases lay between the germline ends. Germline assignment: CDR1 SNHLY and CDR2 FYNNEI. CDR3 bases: TGTGCCAGCAGTCCTATCACTTCTTCCTACGAGCAGTACTTC. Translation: CASSPITSSYEQYF.

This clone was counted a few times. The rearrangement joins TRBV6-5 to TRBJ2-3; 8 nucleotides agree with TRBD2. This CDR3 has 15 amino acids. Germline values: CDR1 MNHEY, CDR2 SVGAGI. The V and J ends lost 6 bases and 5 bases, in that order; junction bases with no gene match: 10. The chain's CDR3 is CASSRGLAARDTQYF. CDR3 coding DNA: TGTGCCAGCAGCCGCGGACTAGCTGCTAGAGATACGCAGTATTTT.

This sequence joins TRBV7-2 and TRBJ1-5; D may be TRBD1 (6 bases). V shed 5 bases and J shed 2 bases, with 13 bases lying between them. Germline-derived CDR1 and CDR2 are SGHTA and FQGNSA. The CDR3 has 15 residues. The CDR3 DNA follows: TGTGCCAGCAGCGCACCAGGGGCAGGCAATCAGCCCCAGCATTTT. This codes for CASSAPGAGNQPQHF.

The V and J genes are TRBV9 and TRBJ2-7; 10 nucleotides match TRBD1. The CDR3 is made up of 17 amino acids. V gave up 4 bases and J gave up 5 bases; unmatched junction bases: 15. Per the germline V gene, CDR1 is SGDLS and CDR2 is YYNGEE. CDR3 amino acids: CASSPHIGGGQGNEQYF. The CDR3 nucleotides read TGTGCCAGCAGCCCACATATAGGCGGGGGACAGGGGAACGAGCAGTACTTC.

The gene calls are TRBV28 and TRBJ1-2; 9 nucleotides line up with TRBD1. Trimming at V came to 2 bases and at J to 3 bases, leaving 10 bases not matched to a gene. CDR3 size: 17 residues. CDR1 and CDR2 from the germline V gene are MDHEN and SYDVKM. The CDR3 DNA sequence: TGTGCCAGCAGTTTAAGGTACCACAGGGGGCGAGACTATGGCTACACCTTC. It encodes CASSLRYHRGRDYGYTF.

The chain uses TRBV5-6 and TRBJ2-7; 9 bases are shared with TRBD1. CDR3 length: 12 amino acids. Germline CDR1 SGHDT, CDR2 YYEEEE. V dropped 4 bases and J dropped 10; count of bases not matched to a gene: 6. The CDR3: CASSPGQGGQYF. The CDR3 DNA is TGTGCCAGCAGCCCGGGACAGGGAGGTCAGTACTTC.

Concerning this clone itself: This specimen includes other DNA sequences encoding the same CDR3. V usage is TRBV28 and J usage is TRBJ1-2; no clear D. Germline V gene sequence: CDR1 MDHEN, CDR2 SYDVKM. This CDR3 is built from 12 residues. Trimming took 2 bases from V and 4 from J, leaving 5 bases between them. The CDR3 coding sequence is TGTGCCAGCAGTTTACGGGGCTATGGCTACACCTTC. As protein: CASSLRGYGYTF.

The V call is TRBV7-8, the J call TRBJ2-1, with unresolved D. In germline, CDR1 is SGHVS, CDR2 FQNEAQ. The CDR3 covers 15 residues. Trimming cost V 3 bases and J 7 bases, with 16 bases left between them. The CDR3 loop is CASSFPRGSSNEQFF. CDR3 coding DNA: TGTGCCAGCAGCTTCCCCCGCGGTTCCTCGAATGAGCAGTTCTTC. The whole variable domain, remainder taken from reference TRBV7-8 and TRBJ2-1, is GAGVSQSPRYKVAKRGQDVALRCDPISGHVSLFWYQQALGQGPEFLTYFQNEAQLDKSGLPSDRFFAERPEGSVSTLKIQRTQQEDSAVYLCASSFPRGSSNEQFFGPGTRLTVL.

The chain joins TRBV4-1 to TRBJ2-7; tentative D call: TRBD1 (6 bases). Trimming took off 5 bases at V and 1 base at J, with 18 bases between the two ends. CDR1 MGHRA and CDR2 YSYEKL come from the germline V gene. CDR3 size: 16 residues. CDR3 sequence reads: CASSARGTDLSYEQYF. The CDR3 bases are TGCGCCAGCAGCGCTAGGGGGACCGACCTTTCCTACGAGCAGTACTTC.

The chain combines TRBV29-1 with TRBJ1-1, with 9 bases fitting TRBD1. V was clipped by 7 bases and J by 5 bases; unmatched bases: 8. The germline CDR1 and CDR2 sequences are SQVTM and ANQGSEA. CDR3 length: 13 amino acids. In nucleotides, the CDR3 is TGCAGCGCGCAACAGGGGGCGGTGACTGAAGCTTTCTTT. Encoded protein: CSAQQGAVTEAFF.

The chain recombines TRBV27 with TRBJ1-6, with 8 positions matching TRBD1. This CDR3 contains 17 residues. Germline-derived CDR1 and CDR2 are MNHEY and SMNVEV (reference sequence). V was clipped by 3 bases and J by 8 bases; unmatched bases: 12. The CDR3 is CASSFGQGSLFYSPLHF. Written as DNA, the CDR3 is TGTGCCAGCAGTTTTGGACAGGGTAGTTTATTCTATTCACCCCTCCACTTT.

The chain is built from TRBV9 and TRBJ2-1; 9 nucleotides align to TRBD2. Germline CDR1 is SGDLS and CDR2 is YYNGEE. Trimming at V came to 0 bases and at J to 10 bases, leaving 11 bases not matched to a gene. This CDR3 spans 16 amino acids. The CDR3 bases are TGTGCCAGCAGCGTAGCGGCGCGGGAGGGCCCGGGGGAGCAGTTCTTC. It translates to CASSVAAREGPGEQFF.

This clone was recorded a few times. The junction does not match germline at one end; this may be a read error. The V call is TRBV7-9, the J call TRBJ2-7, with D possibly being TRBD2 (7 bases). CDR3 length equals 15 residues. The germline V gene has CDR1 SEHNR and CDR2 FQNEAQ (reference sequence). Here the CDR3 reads CSSSLGGGTSYEQYF. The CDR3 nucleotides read TGTTCCAGCAGCTTAGGGGGGGGAACCTCCTACGAGCAGTACTTC. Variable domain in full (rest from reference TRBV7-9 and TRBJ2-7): DTGVSQNPRHKITKRGQNVTFRCDPISEHNRLYWYRQTLGQGPEFLTYFQNEAQLEKSRLLSDRFSAERPKGSFSTLEIQRTEQGDSAMYLCSSSLGGGTSYEQYFGPGTRLTVT.

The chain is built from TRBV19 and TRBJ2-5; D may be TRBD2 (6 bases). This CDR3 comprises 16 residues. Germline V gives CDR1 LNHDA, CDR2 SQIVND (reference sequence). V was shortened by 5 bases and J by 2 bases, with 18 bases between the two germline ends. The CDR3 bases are TGTGCCAGTAGTCCCGCAGAGACTAGGTGGCAAGAGACCCAGTACTTC. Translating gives CASSPAETRWQETQYF.

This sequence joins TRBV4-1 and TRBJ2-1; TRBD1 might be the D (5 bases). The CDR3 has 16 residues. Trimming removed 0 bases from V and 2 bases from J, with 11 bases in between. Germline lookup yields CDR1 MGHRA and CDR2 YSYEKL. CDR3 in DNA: TGCGCCAGCAGCCAAGATACGACAGAGGCCTACAATGAGCAGTTCTTC. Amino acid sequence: CASSQDTTEAYNEQFF.

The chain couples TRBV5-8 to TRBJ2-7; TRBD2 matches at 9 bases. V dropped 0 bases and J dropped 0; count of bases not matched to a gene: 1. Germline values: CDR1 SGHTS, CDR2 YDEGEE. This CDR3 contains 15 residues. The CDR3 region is CASSLGLADSYEQYF. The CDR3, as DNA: TGTGCCAGCAGCTTGGGACTAGCGGACTCCTACGAGCAGTACTTC.

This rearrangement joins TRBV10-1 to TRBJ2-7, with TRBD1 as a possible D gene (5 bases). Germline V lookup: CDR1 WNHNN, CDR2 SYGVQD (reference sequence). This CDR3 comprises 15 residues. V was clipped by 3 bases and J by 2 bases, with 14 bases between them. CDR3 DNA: TGCGCCAGCAGTGACCAGGGAACTCTTCCCTACGAGCAGTACTTC. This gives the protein CASSDQGTLPYEQYF.

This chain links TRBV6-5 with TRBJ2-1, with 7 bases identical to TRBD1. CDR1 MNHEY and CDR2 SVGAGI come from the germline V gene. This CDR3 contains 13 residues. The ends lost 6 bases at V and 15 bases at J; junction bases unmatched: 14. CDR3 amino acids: CASREPGTDRMFF. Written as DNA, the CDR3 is TGTGCCAGCAGAGAACCCGGGACAGACCGGATGTTCTTC.

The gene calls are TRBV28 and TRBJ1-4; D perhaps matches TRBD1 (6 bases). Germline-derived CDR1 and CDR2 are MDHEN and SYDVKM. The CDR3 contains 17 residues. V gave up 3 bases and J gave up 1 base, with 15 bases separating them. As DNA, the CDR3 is TGTGCCAGCAGTTTCCTCGGGACACGCAGAACTAATGAAAAACTGTTTTTT. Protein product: CASSFLGTRRTNEKLFF.

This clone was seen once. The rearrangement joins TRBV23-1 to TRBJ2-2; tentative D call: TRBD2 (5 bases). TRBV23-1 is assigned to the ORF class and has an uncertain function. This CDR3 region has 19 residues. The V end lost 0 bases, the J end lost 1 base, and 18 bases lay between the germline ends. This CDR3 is CASSQSAVAGPGNTGELFF. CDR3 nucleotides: TGCGCCAGCAGTCAATCAGCGGTGGCAGGTCCCGGGAACACCGGGGAGCTGTTTTTT.